The clone carrying this T cell receptor (beta chain) was detected many times. The library was built from roughly 400 ng RNA with molecular barcoded adaptors for alpha/delta and beta/gamma chains. TCRdb used MiXCR to reprocess the reads, holding one entry per CDR3 protein. This sample has about 58,000 distinct CDR3 sequences, with over 9% found just once. Trimming left V 5 bases short and J 8 bases short, with 12 bases between. The CDR3 loop spans 12 amino acids. Germline V gives CDR1 LGHDT, CDR2 YNNKEL (reference sequence). This entry belongs to a study of read filtering for tumor transcriptome and immune sequencing.

Sequencing input: a population of CD138-negative cells sorted from bone marrow. The chain recombines TRBV3-1 with TRBJ1-2, with D perhaps TRBD1 (6 bases). The TCR originated in a donor aged 40 or over with multiple myeloma. The CDR3 region has the DNA TGTGCCAGCAGCTCTACAGGGCCGGGCTACACCTTC. Protein product: CASSSTGPGYTF. Using reference TRBV3-1 and TRBJ1-2 for the parts outside the CDR3, the full variable domain is DTAVSQTPKYLVTQMGNDKSIKCEQNLGHDTMYWYKQDSKKFLKIMFSYNNKELIINETVPNRFSPKSPDKAHLNLHINSLELGDSAVYFCASSSTGPGYTFGSGTRLTVV.